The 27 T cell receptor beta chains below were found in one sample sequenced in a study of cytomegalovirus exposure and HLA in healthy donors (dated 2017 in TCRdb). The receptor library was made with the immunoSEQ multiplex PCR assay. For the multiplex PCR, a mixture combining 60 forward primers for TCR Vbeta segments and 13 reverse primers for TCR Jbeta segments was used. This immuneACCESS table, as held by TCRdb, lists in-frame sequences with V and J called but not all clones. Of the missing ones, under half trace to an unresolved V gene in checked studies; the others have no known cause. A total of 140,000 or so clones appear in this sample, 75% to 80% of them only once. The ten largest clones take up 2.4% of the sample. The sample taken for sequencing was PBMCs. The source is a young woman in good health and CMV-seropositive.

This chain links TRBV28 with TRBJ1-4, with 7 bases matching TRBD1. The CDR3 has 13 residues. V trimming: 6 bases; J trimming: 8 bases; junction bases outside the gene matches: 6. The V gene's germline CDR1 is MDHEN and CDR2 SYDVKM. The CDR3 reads CASRTGINEKLFF. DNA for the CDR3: TGTGCCAGCAGGACAGGGATTAACGAAAAACTGTTTTTT. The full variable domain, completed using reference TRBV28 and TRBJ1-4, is DVKVTQSSRYLVKRTGEKVFLECVQDMDHENMFWYRQDPGLGLRLIYFSYDVKMKEKGDIPEGYSVSREKKERFSLILESASTNQTSMYLCASRTGINEKLFFGSGTQLSVL.

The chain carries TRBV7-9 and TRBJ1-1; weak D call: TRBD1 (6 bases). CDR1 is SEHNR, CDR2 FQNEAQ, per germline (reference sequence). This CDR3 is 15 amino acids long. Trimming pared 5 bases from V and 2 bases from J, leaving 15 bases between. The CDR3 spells CASSLRTVDNTEAFF. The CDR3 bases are TGTGCCAGCAGCCTCCGGACAGTAGACAACACTGAAGCTTTCTTT.

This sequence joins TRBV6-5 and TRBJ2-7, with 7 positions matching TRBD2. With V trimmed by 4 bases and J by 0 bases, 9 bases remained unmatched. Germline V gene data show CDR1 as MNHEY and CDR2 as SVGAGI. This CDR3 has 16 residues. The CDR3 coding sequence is TGTGCCAGCAGTTCTCGGGACTACCTACACTCCTACGAGCAGTACTTC. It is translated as CASSSRDYLHSYEQYF.

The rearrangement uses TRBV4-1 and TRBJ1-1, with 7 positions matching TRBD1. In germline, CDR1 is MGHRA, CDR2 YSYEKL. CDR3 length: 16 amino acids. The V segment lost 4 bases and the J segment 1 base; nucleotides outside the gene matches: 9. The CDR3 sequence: CASSPMGRGWNTEAFF. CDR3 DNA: TGCGCCAGCAGCCCCATGGGCAGGGGGTGGAACACTGAAGCTTTCTTT.

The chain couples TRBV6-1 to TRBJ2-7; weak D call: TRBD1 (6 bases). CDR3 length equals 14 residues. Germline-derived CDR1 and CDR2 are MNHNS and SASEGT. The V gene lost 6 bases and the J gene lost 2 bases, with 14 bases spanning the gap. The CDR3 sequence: CASSASTGAYEQYF. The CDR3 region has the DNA TGTGCCAGCAGCGCCTCGACAGGAGCCTACGAGCAGTACTTC.

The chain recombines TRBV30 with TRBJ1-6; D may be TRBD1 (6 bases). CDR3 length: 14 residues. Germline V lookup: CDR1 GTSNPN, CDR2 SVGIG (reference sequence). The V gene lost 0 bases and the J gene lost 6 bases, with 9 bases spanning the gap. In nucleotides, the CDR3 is TGTGCCTGGAGTGTCGGCAGGGGTAATTCACCCCTCCACTTT. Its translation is CAWSVGRGNSPLHF.

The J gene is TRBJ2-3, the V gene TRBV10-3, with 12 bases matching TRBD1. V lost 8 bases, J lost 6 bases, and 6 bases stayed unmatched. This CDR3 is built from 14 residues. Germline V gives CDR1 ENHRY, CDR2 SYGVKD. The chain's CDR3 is CAISGTGGIDTQYF. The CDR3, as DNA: TGTGCCATCTCCGGGACAGGGGGCATCGATACGCAGTATTTT.

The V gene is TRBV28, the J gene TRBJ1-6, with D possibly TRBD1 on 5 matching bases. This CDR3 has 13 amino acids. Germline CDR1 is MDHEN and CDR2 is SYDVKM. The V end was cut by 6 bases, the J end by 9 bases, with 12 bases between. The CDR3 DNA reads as TGTGCCAGCAGCCCCCGACAGACTTCACCCCTCCACTTT. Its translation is CASSPRQTSPLHF.

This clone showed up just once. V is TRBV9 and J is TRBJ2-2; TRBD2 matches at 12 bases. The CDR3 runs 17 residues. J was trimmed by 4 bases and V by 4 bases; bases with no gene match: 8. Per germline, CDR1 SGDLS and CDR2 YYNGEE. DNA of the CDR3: TGTGCCAGCAGCCCCACTAGCGGGGGGCCGGTCACCGGGGAGCTGTTTTTT. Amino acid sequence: CASSPTSGGPVTGELFF.

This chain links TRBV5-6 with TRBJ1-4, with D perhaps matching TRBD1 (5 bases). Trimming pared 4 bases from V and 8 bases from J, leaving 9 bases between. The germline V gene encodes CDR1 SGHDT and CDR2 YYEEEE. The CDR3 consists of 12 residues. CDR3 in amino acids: CASSQRGEKLFF. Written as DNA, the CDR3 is TGTGCCAGCAGCCAGCGGGGGGAAAAACTGTTTTTT.

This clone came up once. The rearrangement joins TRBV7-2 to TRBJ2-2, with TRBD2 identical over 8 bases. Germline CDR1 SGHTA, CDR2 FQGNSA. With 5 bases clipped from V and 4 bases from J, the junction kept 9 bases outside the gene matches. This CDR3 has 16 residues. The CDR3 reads CASSLRTSPGTGELFF. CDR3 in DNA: TGTGCCAGCAGCCTCCGGACTAGCCCGGGCACCGGGGAGCTGTTTTTT.

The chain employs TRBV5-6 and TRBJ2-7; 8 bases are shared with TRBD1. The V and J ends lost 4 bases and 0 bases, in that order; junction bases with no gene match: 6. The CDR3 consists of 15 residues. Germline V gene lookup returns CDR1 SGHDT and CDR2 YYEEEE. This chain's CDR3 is CASSGGQGSSYEQYF. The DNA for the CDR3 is TGTGCCAGCAGCGGAGGACAGGGAAGCTCCTACGAGCAGTACTTC. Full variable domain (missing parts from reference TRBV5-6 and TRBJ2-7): DAGVTQSPTHLIKTRGQQVTLRCSPKSGHDTVSWYQQALGQGPQFIFQYYEEEERQRGNFPDRFSGHQFPNYSSELNVNALLLGDSALYLCASSGGQGSSYEQYFGPGTRLTVT.

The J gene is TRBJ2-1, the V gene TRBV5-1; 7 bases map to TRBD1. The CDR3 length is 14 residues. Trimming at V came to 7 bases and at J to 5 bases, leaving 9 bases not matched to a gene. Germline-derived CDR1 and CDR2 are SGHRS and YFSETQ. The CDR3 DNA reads TGCGCCAGCTTTACAGGGGACCCGAACAATGAGCAGTTCTTC. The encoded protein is CASFTGDPNNEQFF. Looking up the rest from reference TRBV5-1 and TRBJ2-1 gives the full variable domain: KAGVTQTPRYLIKTRGQQVTLSCSPISGHRSVSWYQQTPGQGLQFLFEYFSETQRNKGNFPGRFSGRQFSNSRSEMNVSTLELGDSALYLCASFTGDPNNEQFFGPGTRLTVL.

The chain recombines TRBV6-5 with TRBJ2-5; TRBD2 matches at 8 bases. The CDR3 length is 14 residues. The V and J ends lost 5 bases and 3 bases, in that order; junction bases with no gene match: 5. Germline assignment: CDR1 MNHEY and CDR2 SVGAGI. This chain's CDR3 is CASSVGLVEETQYF. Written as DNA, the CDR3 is TGTGCCAGCAGTGTGGGACTAGTAGAAGAGACCCAGTACTTC.

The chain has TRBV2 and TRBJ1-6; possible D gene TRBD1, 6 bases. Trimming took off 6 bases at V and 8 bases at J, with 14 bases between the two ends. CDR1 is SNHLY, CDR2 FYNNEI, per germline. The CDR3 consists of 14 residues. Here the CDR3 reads CASRADSGDSPLHF. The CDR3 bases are TGTGCCAGCAGGGCGGACAGCGGAGATTCACCCCTCCACTTT.

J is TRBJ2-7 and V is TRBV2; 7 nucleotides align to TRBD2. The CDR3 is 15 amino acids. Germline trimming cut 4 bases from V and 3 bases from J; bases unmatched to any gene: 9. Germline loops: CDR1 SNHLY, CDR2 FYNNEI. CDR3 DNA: TGTGCCAGCAGTGTGGGGGGGAATAAAGGCTACGAGCAGTACTTC. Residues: CASSVGGNKGYEQYF.

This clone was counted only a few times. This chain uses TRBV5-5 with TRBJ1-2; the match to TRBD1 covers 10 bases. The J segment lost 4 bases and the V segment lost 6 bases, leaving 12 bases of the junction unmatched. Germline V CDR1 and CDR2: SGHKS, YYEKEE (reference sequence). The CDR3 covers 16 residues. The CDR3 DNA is TGTGCCAGCACAGGACCGAGACAGGGGGCGGGCTATGGCTACACCTTC. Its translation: CASTGPRQGAGYGYTF.

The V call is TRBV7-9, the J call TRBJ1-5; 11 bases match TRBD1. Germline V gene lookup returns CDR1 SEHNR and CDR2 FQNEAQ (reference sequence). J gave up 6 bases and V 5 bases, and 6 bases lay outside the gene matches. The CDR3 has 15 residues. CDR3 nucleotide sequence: TGTGCCAGCAGCCCGGACAGGGGGCTCGGTCAGCCCCAGCATTTT. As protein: CASSPDRGLGQPQHF.

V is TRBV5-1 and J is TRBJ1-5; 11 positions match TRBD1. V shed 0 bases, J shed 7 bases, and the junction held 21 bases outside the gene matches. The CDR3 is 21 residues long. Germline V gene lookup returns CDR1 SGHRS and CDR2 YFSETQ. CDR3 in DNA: TGCGCCAGCAGCTTGGTCCCATTGGGGTCTCCCGGGACAGGGGGTTTACAGCCCCAGCATTTT. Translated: CASSLVPLGSPGTGGLQPQHF.

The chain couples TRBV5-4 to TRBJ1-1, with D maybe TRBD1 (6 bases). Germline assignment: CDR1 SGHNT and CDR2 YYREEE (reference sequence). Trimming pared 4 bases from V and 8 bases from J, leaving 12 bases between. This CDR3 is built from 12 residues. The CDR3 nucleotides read TGTGCCAGCAGCGGGGAGGGGGAGGAAGCTTTCTTT. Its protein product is CASSGEGEEAFF. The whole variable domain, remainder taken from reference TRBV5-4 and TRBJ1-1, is ETGVTQSPTHLIKTRGQQVTLRCSSQSGHNTVSWYQQALGQGPQFIFQYYREEENGRGNFPPRFSGLQFPNYSSELNVNALELDDSALYLCASSGEGEEAFFGQGTRLTVV.

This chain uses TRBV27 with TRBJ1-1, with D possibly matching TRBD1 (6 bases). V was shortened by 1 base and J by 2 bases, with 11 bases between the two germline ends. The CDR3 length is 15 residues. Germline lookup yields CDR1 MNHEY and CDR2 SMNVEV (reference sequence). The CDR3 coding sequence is TGTGCCAGCAGTTTATATGGGGGCGGCAACACTGAAGCTTTCTTT. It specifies CASSLYGGGNTEAFF.

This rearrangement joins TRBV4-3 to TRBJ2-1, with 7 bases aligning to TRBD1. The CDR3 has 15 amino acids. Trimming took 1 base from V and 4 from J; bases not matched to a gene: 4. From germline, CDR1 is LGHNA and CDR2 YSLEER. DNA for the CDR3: TGCGCCAGCAGCCAAGCGGGGACAGCGTACAATGAGCAGTTCTTC. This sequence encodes CASSQAGTAYNEQFF.

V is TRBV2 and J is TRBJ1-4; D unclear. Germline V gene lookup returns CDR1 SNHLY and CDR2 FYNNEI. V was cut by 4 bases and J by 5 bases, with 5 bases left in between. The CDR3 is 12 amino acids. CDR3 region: CASSVRNEKLFF. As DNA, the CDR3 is TGTGCCAGCAGTGTGAGGAATGAAAAACTGTTTTTT.

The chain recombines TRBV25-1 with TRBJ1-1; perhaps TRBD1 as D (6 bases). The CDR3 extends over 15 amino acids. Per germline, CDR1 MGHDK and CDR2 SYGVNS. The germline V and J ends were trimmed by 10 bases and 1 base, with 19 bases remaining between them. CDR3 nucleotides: TGTGCCACCGCGCGGGGGGCAGGGCGGAACACTGAAGCTTTCTTT. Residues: CATARGAGRNTEAFF. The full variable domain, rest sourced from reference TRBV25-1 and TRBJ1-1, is EADIYQTPRYLVIGTGKKITLECSQTMGHDKMYWYQQDPGMELHLIHYSYGVNSTEKGDLSSESTVSRIRTEHFPLTLESARPSHTSQYLCATARGAGRNTEAFFGQGTRLTVV.

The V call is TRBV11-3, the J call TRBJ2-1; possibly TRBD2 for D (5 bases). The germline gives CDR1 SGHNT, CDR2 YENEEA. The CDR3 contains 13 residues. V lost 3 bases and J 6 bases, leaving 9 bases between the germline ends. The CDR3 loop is CASSFEGPNEQFF. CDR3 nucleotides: TGTGCCAGCAGCTTCGAGGGCCCCAATGAGCAGTTCTTC. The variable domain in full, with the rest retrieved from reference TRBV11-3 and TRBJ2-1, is EAGVVQSPRYKIIEKKQPVAFWCNPISGHNTLYWYLQNLGQGPELLIRYENEEAVDDSQLPKDRFSAERLKGVDSTLKIQPAELGDSAVYLCASSFEGPNEQFFGPGTRLTVL.

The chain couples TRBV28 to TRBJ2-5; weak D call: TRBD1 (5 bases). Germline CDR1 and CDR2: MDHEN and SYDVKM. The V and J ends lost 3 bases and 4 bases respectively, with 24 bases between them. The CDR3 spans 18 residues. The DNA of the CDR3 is TGTGCCAGCAGTTTGGCGGACCCAAAGGGGTGGATCGGAGAGACCCAGTACTTC. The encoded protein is CASSLADPKGWIGETQYF.

CDR3 nucleotide sequence: TGTGCCAGCACCCAGGCTAGCGGGACCTACGAGCAGTACTTC. It encodes CASTQASGTYEQYF. V is TRBV5-5 and J is TRBJ2-7, with 9 nucleotides matching TRBD2. The length of the CDR3 is 14 residues. The junction had 6 bases not matched to a gene; V was cut back by 6 bases and J by 2 bases. From germline, CDR1 is SGHKS and CDR2 YYEKEE (reference sequence).